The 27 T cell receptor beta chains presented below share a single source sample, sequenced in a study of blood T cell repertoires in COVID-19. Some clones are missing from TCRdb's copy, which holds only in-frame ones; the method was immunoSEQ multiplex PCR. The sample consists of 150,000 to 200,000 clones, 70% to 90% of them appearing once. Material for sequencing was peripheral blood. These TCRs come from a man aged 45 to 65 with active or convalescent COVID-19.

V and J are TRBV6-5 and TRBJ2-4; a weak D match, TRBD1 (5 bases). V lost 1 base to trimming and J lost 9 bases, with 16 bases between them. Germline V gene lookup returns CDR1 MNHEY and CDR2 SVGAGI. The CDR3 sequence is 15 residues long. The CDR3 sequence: CASSYLGQAISIQYF. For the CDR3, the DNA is TGTGCCAGCAGTTACTTGGGGCAGGCAATTAGCATTCAGTACTTC.

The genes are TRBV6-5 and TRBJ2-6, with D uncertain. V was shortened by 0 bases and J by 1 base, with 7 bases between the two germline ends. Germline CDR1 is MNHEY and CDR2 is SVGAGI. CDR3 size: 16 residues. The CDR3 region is CASSYSSWSGANVLTF. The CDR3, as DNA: TGTGCCAGCAGTTACTCGAGTTGGTCTGGGGCCAACGTCCTGACTTTC.

CDR3 loop: CASMVRGQGRYGYTF. The CDR3 nucleotides read TGTGCCAGCATGGTTCGAGGACAGGGACGCTATGGCTACACCTTC. The rearrangement links TRBV27 to TRBJ1-2; 8 nucleotides line up with TRBD1. Germline CDR1 is MNHEY and CDR2 is SMNVEV (reference sequence). CDR3 length: 15 amino acids. Losses at the gene ends were 7 bases for V and 4 bases for J; bases not matched to a gene: 11.

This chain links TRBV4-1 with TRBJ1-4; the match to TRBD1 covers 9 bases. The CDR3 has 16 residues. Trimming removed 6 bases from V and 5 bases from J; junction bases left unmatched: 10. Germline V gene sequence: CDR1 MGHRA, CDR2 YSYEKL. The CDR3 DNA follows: TGCGCCAGCAGAACCGGGACAGGGTTCTTCAATGAAAAACTGTTTTTT. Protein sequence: CASRTGTGFFNEKLFF.

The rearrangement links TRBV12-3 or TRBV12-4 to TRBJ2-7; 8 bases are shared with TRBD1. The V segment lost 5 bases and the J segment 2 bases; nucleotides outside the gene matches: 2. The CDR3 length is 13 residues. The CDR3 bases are TGTGCCAGCAGTCCGGGACAGGCCTACGAGCAGTACTTC. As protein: CASSPGQAYEQYF.

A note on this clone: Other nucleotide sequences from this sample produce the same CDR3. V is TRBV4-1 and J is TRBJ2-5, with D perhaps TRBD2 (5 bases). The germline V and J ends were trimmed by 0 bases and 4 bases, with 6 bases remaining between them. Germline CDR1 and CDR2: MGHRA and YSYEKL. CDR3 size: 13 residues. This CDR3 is CASSQDRGETQYF. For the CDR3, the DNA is TGCGCCAGCAGCCAAGATCGGGGAGAGACCCAGTACTTC.

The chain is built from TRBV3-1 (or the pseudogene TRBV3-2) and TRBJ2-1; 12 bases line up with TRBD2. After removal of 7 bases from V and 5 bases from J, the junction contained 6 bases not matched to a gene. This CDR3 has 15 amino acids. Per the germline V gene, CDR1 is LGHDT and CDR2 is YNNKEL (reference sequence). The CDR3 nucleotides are TGTGCCAGCAATCTAGCGGGGGGGCACGACAATGAGCAGTTCTTC. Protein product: CASNLAGGHDNEQFF.

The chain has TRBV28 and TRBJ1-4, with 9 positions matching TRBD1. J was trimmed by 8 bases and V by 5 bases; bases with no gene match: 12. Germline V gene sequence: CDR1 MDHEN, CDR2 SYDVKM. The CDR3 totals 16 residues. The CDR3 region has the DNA TGTGCCAGCAGTCCTCAAGCGGGACAGGGTCTAGAAAAACTGTTTTTT. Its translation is CASSPQAGQGLEKLFF.

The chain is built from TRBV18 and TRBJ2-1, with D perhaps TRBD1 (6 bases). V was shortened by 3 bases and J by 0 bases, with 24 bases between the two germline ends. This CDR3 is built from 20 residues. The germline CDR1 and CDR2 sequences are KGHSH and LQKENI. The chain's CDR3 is CASSPRGSERRGSSYNEQFF. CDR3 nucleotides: TGTGCCAGCTCACCGCGAGGGTCGGAAAGAAGGGGGAGCTCCTACAATGAGCAGTTCTTC.

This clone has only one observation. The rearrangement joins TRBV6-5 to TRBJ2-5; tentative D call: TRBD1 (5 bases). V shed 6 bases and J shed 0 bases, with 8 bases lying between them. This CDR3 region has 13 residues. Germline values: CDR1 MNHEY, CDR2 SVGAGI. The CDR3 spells CASRWGNQETQYF. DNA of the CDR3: TGTGCCAGCAGGTGGGGCAACCAAGAGACCCAGTACTTC.

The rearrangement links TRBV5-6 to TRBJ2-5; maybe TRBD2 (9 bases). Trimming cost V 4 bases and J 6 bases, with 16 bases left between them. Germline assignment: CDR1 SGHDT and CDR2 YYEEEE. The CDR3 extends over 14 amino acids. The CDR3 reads CASSPSGTGKTQYF. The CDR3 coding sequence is TGTGCCAGCAGCCCTAGCGGGACAGGAAAGACCCAGTACTTC.

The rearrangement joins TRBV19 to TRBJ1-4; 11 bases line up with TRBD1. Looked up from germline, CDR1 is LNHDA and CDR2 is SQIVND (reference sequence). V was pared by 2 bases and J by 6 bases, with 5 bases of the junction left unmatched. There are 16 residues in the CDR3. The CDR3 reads CASSIPDRGRYEKLFF. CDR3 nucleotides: TGTGCCAGTAGTATACCGGACAGGGGGCGGTATGAAAAACTGTTTTTT.

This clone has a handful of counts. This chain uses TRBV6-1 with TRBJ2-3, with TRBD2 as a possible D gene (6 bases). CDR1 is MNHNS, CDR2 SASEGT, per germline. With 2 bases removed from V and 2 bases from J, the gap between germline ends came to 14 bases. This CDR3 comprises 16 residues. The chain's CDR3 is CASSEWGDEYTDTQYF. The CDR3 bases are TGTGCCAGCAGTGAATGGGGGGACGAGTACACAGATACGCAGTATTTT.

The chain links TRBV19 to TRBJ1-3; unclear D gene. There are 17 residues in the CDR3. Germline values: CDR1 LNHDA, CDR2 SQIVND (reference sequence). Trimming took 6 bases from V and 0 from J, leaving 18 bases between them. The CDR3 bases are TGTGCCAGTAGGATGCGAGGGCAGGCAAGCTCTGGAAACACCATATATTTT. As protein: CASRMRGQASSGNTIYF.

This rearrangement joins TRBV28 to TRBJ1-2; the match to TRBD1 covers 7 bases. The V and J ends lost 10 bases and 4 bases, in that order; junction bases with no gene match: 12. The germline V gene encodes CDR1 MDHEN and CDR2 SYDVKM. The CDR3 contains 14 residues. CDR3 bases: TGTGCCACCTCGGGACAGCCTGGAACCTATGGCTACACCTTC. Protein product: CATSGQPGTYGYTF.

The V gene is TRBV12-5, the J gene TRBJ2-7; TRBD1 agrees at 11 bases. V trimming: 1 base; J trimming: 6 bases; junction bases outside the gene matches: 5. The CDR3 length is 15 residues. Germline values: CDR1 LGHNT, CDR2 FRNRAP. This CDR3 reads CASGLGDRGWSEQYF. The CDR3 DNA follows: TGTGCTAGTGGTTTGGGGGACAGGGGGTGGTCCGAGCAGTACTTC.

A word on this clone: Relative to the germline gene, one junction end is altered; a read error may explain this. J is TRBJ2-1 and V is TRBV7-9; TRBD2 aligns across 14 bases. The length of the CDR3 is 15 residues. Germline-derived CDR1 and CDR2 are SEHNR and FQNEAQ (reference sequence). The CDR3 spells CAGRLAGGPRNEQFF. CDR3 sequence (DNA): TGTGCCGGCAGACTAGCGGGGGGGCCTAGGAATGAGCAGTTCTTC.

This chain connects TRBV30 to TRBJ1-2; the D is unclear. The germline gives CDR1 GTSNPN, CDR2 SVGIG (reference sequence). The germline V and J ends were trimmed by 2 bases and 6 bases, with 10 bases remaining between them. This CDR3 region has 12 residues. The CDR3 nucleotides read TGTGCCTGGAGTCGGTCCGGTAATGGCTACACCTTC. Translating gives CAWSRSGNGYTF. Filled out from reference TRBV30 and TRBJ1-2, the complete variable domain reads SQTIHQWPATLVQPVGSPLSLECTVEGTSNPNLYWYRQAAGRGLQLLFYSVGIGQISSEVPQNLSASRPQDRQFILSSKKLLLSDSGFYLCAWSRSGNGYTFGSGTRLTVV.

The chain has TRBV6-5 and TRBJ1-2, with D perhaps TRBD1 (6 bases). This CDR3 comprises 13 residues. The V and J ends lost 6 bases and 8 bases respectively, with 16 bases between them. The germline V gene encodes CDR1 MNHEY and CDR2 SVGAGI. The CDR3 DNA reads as TGTGCCAGCAGACTAACAGGGTTTGGGGGCTACACCTTC. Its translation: CASRLTGFGGYTF.

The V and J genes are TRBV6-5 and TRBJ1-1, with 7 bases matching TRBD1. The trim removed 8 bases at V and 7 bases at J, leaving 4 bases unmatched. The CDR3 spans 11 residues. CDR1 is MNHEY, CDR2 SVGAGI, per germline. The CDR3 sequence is CASAQGSEAFF. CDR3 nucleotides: TGTGCCAGCGCACAGGGGAGTGAAGCTTTCTTT.

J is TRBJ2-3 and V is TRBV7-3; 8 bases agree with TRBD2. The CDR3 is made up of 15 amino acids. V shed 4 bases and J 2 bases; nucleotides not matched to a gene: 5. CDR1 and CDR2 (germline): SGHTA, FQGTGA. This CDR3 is CASSSTSGYTDTQYF. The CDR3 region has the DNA TGTGCCAGCAGCTCTACTAGCGGATACACAGATACGCAGTATTTT.

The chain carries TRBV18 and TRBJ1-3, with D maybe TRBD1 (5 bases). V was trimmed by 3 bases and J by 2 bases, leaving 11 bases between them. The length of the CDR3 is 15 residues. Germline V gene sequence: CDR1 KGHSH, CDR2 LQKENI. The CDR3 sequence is CASSPGQGPGNTIYF. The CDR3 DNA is TGTGCCAGCTCACCCGGGCAGGGCCCTGGAAACACCATATATTTT.

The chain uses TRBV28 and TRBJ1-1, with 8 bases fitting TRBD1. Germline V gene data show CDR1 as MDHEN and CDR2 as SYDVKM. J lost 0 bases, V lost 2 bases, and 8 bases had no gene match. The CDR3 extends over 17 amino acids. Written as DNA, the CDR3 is TGTGCCAGCAGTTTACGGACAGGGTATGGCCTGAACACTGAAGCTTTCTTT. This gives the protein CASSLRTGYGLNTEAFF.

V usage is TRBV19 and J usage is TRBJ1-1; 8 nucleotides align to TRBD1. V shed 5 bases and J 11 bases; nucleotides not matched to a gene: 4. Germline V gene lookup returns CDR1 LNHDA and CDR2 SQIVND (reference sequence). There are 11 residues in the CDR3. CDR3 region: CASSATGGAFF. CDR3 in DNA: TGTGCCAGTAGTGCAACAGGGGGGGCTTTCTTT. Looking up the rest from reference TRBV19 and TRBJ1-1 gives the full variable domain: DGGITQSPKYLFRKEGQNVTLSCEQNLNHDAMYWYRQDPGQGLRLIYYSQIVNDFQKGDIAEGYSVSREKKESFPLTVTSAQKNPTAFYLCASSATGGAFFGQGTRLTVV.

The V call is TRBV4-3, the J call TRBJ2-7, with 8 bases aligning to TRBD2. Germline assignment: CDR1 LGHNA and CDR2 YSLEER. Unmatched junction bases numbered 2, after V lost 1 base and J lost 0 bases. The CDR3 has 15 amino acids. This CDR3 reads CASSQGGGNSYEQYF. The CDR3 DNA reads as TGCGCCAGCAGCCAAGGCGGGGGGAACTCCTACGAGCAGTACTTC.

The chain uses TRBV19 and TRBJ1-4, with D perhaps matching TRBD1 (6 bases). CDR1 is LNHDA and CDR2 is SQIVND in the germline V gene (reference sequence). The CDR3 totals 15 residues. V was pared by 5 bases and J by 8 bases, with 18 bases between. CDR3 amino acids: CASSLSTGAGEKLFF. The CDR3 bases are TGTGCCAGTAGTTTGTCGACAGGAGCCGGGGAAAAACTGTTTTTT.

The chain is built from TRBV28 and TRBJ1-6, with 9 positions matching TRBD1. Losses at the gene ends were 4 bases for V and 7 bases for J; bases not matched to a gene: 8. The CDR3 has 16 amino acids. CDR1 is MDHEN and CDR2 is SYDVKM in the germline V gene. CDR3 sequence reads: CASSSRQGVGNSPLHF. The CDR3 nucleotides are TGTGCCAGCAGTTCACGACAGGGGGTAGGGAATTCACCCCTCCACTTT.